Listed below are T cell receptor beta chains from one sample, sequenced in a study of shared clonotypes between healthy human individuals. Data came from immunoSEQ multiplex PCR; TCRdb stores just in-frame clones and leaves some out. The sample holds approximately 1.9 million clones; 85% to 95% are singletons and the top ten take more than 1.5%. Sequenced input: naive CD8+ T cells from PBMCs. The origin of the receptors is a man aged 18 to 30 in good health. Some clones in this sample may be carry-over from other donors' samples. CDR3s include the opening cysteine and the closing phenylalanine or tryptophan. D genes are given only for firm matches. The size of a clone is reported for some rows only, either as once, few or many, or as a class for expanded clones.

TRBJ2-3	NA	NA	TRBV19	TGTGCCAGTAGTATCGGGGATGGGGTTACAGATACGCAGTATTTT	CASSIGDGVTDTQYF
TRBJ1-1	NA	NA	TRBV6-4	TGTGCCAGCAGTGATCCGAGTAGGTACACTGAAGCTTTCTTT	CASSDPSRYTEAFF
TRBJ2-7	TRBD1	NA	TRBV28	TGTGCCAGCACCCTATGGCGCCCGGGACAGGGTGGAGGCGAGCAGTACTTC	CASTLWRPGQGGGEQYF
TRBJ1-2	NA	NA	TRBV27	TGTGCCAGCAGTTTATCTCCCGGGGCGCGGGGCTACACCTTC	CASSLSPGARGYTF
TRBJ2-7	TRBD2	NA	TRBV28	TGTGCCAGCAGTGACCGACTAGCGGGAACCTACGAGCAGTACTTC	CASSDRLAGTYEQYF
TRBJ2-7	NA	NA	TRBV7-3	TGTGCCAGCAGCTTATCCTGGGGGCTGTCCTACGAGCAGTACTTC	CASSLSWGLSYEQYF
TRBJ2-7	TRBD2	NA	TRBV29-1	TGCAGCGTCTCCATAGCGGGAGACGAGCAGTACTTC	CSVSIAGDEQYF
TRBJ2-5	NA	few	TRBV7-2	TGTGCCAGCAGCTCGGGGCTGCGGGAGACCCAGTACTTC	CASSSGLRETQYF
TRBJ2-7	NA	NA	TRBV27	TGTGCCAGCAGTTTGGGAGGGGGCCGCGAGCAGTACTTC	CASSLGGGREQYF
TRBJ2-7	NA	NA	TRBV29-1	TGCAGCGTGAGGCCGGACAGCACCTACGAGCAGTACTTC	CSVRPDSTYEQYF
TRBJ1-4	NA	NA	TRBV7-9	TGTGCCAGCAGCTTAGAGTGGAGGGTTGATGAAAAACTGTTTTTT	CASSLEWRVDEKLFF
TRBJ2-2	NA	NA	TRBV6-5	TGTGCCAGCAGTTATGTTAGGGGGGATACCGGGGAGCTGTTTTTT	CASSYVRGDTGELFF
TRBJ1-4	NA	NA	TRBV9	TGTGCCAGCAGCCTTACAGGTGAAAATGAAAAACTGTTTTTT	CASSLTGENEKLFF
TRBJ2-1	NA	NA	TRBV18	TGTGCCAGCTCACCCTCGGCCGGCCCATACAATGAGCAGTTCTTC	CASSPSAGPYNEQFF
TRBJ1-1	NA	NA	TRBV4-3	TGCGCCAGCAGCCCGGGACATGTGAACACTGAAGCTTTCTTT	CASSPGHVNTEAFF
TRBJ2-3	NA	once	TRBV4-1	TGCGCCAGCAGCCTCTATACGGGTACTCGGACTGAGGATGATACGCAGTATTTT	CASSLYTGTRTEDDTQYF
TRBJ2-7	NA	NA	TRBV27	TGTGCCAGCAGTTTAAAGGGGGAGGGCCTTTACGAGCAGTACTTC	CASSLKGEGLYEQYF
TRBJ2-5	NA	NA	TRBV7-9	TGTGCCAGCAGCTCCAGGGATGGGGGGGCTAGGGAGACCCAGTACTTC	CASSSRDGGARETQYF
TRBJ2-1	NA	NA	TRBV15	TGTGCCACCAGCAGAGGCACCTACAATGAGCAGTTCTTC	CATSRGTYNEQFF
TRBJ2-1	TRBD1	NA	TRBV11-2	TGTGCCAGCAGCCAATCGACGGGGACAGCGACCTACAATGAGCAGTTCTTC	CASSQSTGTATYNEQFF
TRBJ1-1	NA	NA	TRBV7-9	TGTGCCAGCAGCTTACTAGCTGAAGCTTTCTTT	CASSLLAEAFF
TRBJ2-3	TRBD2	NA	TRBV5-1	TGCGCCAGCGGCGCGACTAGCGGGGGCACAGATACGCAGTATTTT	CASGATSGGTDTQYF
TRBJ2-1	TRBD2	NA	TRBV9	TGTGCCAGCAGCGCACCTCTAGCGGGAGGCTACAATGAGCAGTTCTTC	CASSAPLAGGYNEQFF
TRBJ1-5	NA	NA	TRBV28	TGTGCCAGCAGTTTAGTGCAGGGAGGCAATCAGCCCCAGCATTTT	CASSLVQGGNQPQHF
TRBJ1-2	NA	NA	TRBV9	TGTGCCAGCAGCCCACCCAGGGGAGGCCAGGGCTACACCTTC	CASSPPRGGQGYTF
TRBJ2-7	NA	NA	TRBV5-1	TGCGCCAGCAGCTTGACTAGCAGCCACGAGCAGTACTTC	CASSLTSSHEQYF
TRBJ2-3	NA	NA	TRBV5-6	TGTGCCAGCAGCTTGGGTCCACGAACCACAGATACGCAGTATTTT	CASSLGPRTTDTQYF
TRBJ2-1	NA	NA	TRBV2	TGTGCCAGCAGTCGAGGGATCGGCTCCTACAATGAGCAGTTCTTC	CASSRGIGSYNEQFF
TRBJ2-7	NA	NA	TRBV7-9	TGTGCCAGCAGCGGCTACGGGCACCCGTTCTCCTACGAGCAGTACTTC	CASSGYGHPFSYEQYF
TRBJ2-5	NA	once	TRBV7-8	TGTGCCAGCAGCTTAGGAACTAGCTACCAAGAGACCCAGTACTTC	CASSLGTSYQETQYF
TRBJ2-2	NA	NA	TRBV7-2	TGTGCCAGCGGGGCCCGAACCGGGGAGCTGTTTTTT	CASGARTGELFF
TRBJ2-5	TRBD1	once	TRBV28	TGTGCCAGCAGTTTACAAGGACAGGGTCCGTTTGGGACCCAGTACTTC	CASSLQGQGPFGTQYF
TRBJ1-2	TRBD1	NA	TRBV7-9	TGTGCCAGCAGCCCCGTGGGCGGCAGGGGGCTGGGCTACACCTTC	CASSPVGGRGLGYTF
TRBJ2-1	TRBD1	NA	TRBV7-3	TGTGCCAGCAGCTTATTAGGGACAGGCGATGAGCAGTTCTTC	CASSLLGTGDEQFF
TRBJ2-2	NA	NA	TRBV2	TGTGCCAGCAGTGCTTCCATCATAAGGGCCGGGGAGCTGTTTTTT	CASSASIIRAGELFF
TRBJ2-7	TRBD1	NA	TRBV27	TGTGCCAGCAGTTTATCTAGGGACAGGGCCACCTACGAGCAGTACTTC	CASSLSRDRATYEQYF
TRBJ1-2	NA	NA	TRBV5-8	TGTGCCAGCAGCCCCCTGAGGGACCCCCATGGCTACACCTTC	CASSPLRDPHGYTF
TRBJ2-7	TRBD2	NA	TRBV6-1	TGTGCCAGCAGTGATCTCCGACTAGCGGGAGAGTCTTACGAGCAGTACTTC	CASSDLRLAGESYEQYF
TRBJ2-1	NA	NA	TRBV7-2	TGTGCCAGCAGTTTTAGCGGAGTCTACAATGAGCAGTTCTTC	CASSFSGVYNEQFF
TRBJ2-2	NA	NA	TRBV19	TGTGCCAGTAGTATGGTCAGCGGCGGAGAAACCGGGGAGCTGTTTTTT	CASSMVSGGETGELFF
TRBJ1-1	NA	NA	TRBV5-1	TGCGCCAGCAGCTTGGCCTTTGCGAACACTGAAGCTTTCTTT	CASSLAFANTEAFF
TRBJ2-7	NA	once	TRBV27	TGTGCCAGCAGTTTCAGGGCAGGGTCCTCCTACGAGCAGTACTTC	CASSFRAGSSYEQYF
TRBJ1-1	TRBD1	few	TRBV2	TGTGCCACGAGGGACAGGGGGCGGACTGAAGCTTTCTTT	CATRDRGRTEAFF
TRBJ2-6	NA	NA	TRBV21-1	TGTGCCAAAATTTGGGCAGGCCGTAGCCCTAGGGGGAGAGGGGCCAACGTCCTGACTTTC	CAKIWAGRSPRGRGANVLTF
TRBJ1-1	NA	few	TRBV5-1	TGCGCCAGCAGCTTGTTCGAGATGAACACTGAAGCTTTCTTT	CASSLFEMNTEAFF
TRBJ2-3	TRBD1	NA	TRBV27	TGTGCCAGCAGTTTATCAGCAGGGGGCCCGACAGATACGCAGTATTTT	CASSLSAGGPTDTQYF